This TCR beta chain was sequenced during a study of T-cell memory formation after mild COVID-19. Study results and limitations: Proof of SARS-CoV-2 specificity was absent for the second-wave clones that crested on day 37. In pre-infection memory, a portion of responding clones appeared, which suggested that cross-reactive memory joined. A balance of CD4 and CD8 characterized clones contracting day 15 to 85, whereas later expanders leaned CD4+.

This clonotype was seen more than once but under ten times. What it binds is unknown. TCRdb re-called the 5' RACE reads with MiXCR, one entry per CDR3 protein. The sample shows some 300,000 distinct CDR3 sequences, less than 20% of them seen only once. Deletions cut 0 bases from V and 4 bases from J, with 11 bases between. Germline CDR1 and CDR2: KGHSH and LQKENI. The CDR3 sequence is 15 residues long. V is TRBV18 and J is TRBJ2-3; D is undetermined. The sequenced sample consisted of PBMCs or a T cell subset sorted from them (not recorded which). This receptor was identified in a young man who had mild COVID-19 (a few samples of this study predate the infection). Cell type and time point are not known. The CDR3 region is CASSPPSRASDTQYF. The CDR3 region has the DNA TGTGCCAGCTCACCACCAAGCAGAGCATCAGATACGCAGTATTTT.